This T cell receptor beta chain was identified in a study of shared clonotypes between healthy human individuals. The study, taken as a whole, reports: Against clonotypes common to all four donors, non-shared ones had lower generation probabilities.

Sequencing used immunoSEQ multiplex PCR; TCRdb keeps in-frame clones, though not all of them. Here the sample spans more than 600,000 clones, roughly nine tenths being singletons. Comments on this clone: What it recognizes is unknown.

Terminally differentiated effector memory CD45RA+ cells were excluded by CCR7 positive selection of CD45RO-negative cells. The CDR3 covers 19 residues. V shed 3 bases and J 7 bases; nucleotides not matched to a gene: 14. The germline V gene has CDR1 LNHDA and CDR2 SQIVND (reference sequence). The TCR sequence derives from a man aged 25-40 years in good health. The rearrangement links TRBV19 to TRBJ2-2; 13 bases fit TRBD2. The sample consisted of naive CD8+ T cells sorted from blood. The CDR3 bases are TGTGCCAGTAGTATTGCGGTTGGACTAGCGGGAGTAGGAGGCGGGGAGCTGTTTTTT. It specifies CASSIAVGLAGVGGGELFF.